The 28 T cell receptor beta chains given below trace back to one sample, sequenced in a study of read filtering for tumor transcriptome and immune sequencing. The library was built from about 370 ng RNA with molecular barcoded adaptors for alpha/delta and beta/gamma chains. TCRdb reprocessed the reads with MiXCR, giving one entry per CDR3 protein. The table lists some 38,000 distinct CDR3 sequences, 10% to 15% of them singletons. What was sequenced was a population of CD138-negative cells sorted from bone marrow. These receptors came from a donor at least 40 years old with multiple myeloma.

This clonotype was seen repeatedly, ten times or more. The gene calls are TRBV28 and TRBJ2-3; either TRBD1 or TRBD2 may fit D (6 bases each). Deletions cut 8 bases from V and 2 bases from J, with 14 bases between. Germline V lookup: CDR1 MDHEN, CDR2 SYDVKM. The CDR3 is 14 residues long. The CDR3 spells CASDNGGLTDTQYF. CDR3 sequence (DNA): TGTGCCAGCGATAACGGGGGCCTCACAGATACGCAGTATTTT. The full variable domain, in which reference TRBV28 and TRBJ2-3 provide the parts outside the CDR3, is DVKVTQSSRYLVKRTGEKVFLECVQDMDHENMFWYRQDPGLGLRLIYFSYDVKMKEKGDIPEGYSVSREKKERFSLILESASTNQTSMYLCASDNGGLTDTQYFGPGTRLTVL.

The rearrangement uses TRBV9 and TRBJ2-1, with 8 nucleotides matching TRBD2. This CDR3 contains 15 residues. After removal of 5 bases from V and 4 bases from J, the junction contained 8 bases not matched to a gene. Germline loops: CDR1 SGDLS, CDR2 YYNGEE. DNA for the CDR3: TGTGCCAGCAGTGCACTAGCGGATTTTTACAATGAGCAGTTCTTC. This codes for CASSALADFYNEQFF.

In this sample, this clonotype turned up a few times. The chain has TRBV24-1 and TRBJ2-5; D is uncertain. V shed 3 bases and J shed 2 bases, with 9 bases lying between them. The CDR3 covers 14 residues. Germline V gene lookup returns CDR1 KGHDR and CDR2 SFDVKD. CDR3 sequence: CATSDPRVQETQYF. DNA of the CDR3: TGTGCCACCAGTGATCCCCGGGTACAAGAGACCCAGTACTTC.

The chain carries TRBV6-2 or TRBV6-3 and TRBJ2-3, with D possibly TRBD2 on 6 matching bases. From germline, CDR1 is MNHEY and CDR2 SVGEGT. Trimming shortened V by 7 bases and J by 1 base, and 15 bases separated the two germline ends. The CDR3 contains 15 residues. The CDR3 protein is CASMAGLYGTDTQYF. For the CDR3, the DNA is TGTGCCAGCATGGCGGGGCTGTATGGCACAGATACGCAGTATTTT.

V is TRBV2 and J is TRBJ2-3, with a possible D match to TRBD1 (5 bases). Germline CDR1 SNHLY, CDR2 FYNNEI. Trimming removed 9 bases from V and 3 bases from J, with 13 bases in between. This CDR3 spans 13 amino acids. This chain's CDR3 is CASSMGQTDTQYF. The CDR3 DNA reads as TGTGCCAGTTCCATGGGGCAGACAGATACGCAGTATTTT.

This clonotype was observed many times. CDR3 sequence: CASSPDHQETQYF. CDR3 bases: TGCGCCAGCAGCCCGGACCACCAAGAGACCCAGTACTTC. This sequence joins TRBV5-1 and TRBJ2-5; D remains unclear. Trimming removed 4 bases at V and 0 bases at J, with 7 bases between. The germline V gene has CDR1 SGHRS and CDR2 YFSETQ. CDR3 length equals 13 residues.

This clonotype was detected many times. The chain employs TRBV5-1 and TRBJ2-3; D call uncertain. Germline-derived CDR1 and CDR2 are SGHRS and YFSETQ. The V end was cut by 3 bases, the J end by 4 bases, with 9 bases between. The length of the CDR3 is 13 residues. The CDR3 bases are TGCGCCAGCAGCTCTACGGGCGCAGATACGCAGTATTTT. Its translation: CASSSTGADTQYF.

By share of the sample, this clonotype is medium-sized. The chain joins TRBV20-1 to TRBJ2-1; 8 bases are a match to TRBD2. The junction had 9 bases not matched to a gene; V was cut back by 5 bases and J by 6 bases. Germline V lookup: CDR1 DFQATT, CDR2 SNEGSKA (reference sequence). CDR3 length equals 14 residues. The CDR3 nucleotides read TGCAGTGCTGCAGCCGGGACTAGACCCAATGAGCAGTTCTTC. Encoded protein: CSAAAGTRPNEQFF.

In its sample, this clonotype was seen many times. The chain combines TRBV28 with TRBJ1-5; 8 bases line up with TRBD1. Germline loops: CDR1 MDHEN, CDR2 SYDVKM. The V and J ends lost 2 bases and 4 bases, in that order; junction bases with no gene match: 7. The length of the CDR3 is 16 residues. The CDR3 bases are TGTGCCAGCAGTTTAGGTGTTACAGGGGGAAATCAGCCCCAGCATTTT. Residues: CASSLGVTGGNQPQHF.

This clonotype was recorded many times. This chain connects TRBV10-2 to TRBJ2-1; maybe TRBD1 (5 bases). V was shortened by 0 bases and J by 9 bases, with 9 bases between the two germline ends. Germline values: CDR1 WSHSY, CDR2 SAAADI. This CDR3 region has 13 residues. CDR3 DNA: TGCGCCAGCAGTGAGTCGCAGGGAACTGAGCAGTTCTTC. It specifies CASSESQGTEQFF.

A word on this clonotype: A much larger clone lies a single base off, so this may be a read error. The rearrangement links TRBV11-3 to TRBJ2-3; 12 nucleotides agree with TRBD2. Germline values: CDR1 SGHNT, CDR2 YENEEA. The CDR3 is 16 amino acids. The CDR3 is CDSSLFTSGGMDTQYF. Here the CDR3 DNA reads TGTGACAGCAGCTTATTTACTAGCGGGGGGATGGATACGCAGTATTTT.

This clonotype occurred many times. The chain is built from TRBV9 and TRBJ2-3; TRBD2 matches 8 bases. CDR1 SGDLS and CDR2 YYNGEE come from the germline V gene. The CDR3 is 14 residues long. V lost 3 bases and J lost 1; bases outside the gene matches: 1. The CDR3 loop is CASSEAGGTDTQYF. In nucleotides, the CDR3 is TGTGCCAGCAGCGAAGCGGGGGGCACAGATACGCAGTATTTT. The variable domain in full, with the rest retrieved from reference TRBV9 and TRBJ2-3, is DSGVTQTPKHLITATGQRVTLRCSPRSGDLSVYWYQQSLDQGLQFLIQYYNGEERAKGNILERFSAQQFPDLHSELNLSSLELGDSALYFCASSEAGGTDTQYFGPGTRLTVL.

This clonotype was seen at least ten times. The chain couples TRBV4-1 to TRBJ1-5; 8 bases map to TRBD1. The CDR3 runs 16 residues. From germline, CDR1 is MGHRA and CDR2 YSYEKL. The V segment lost 0 bases and the J segment 11 bases; nucleotides outside the gene matches: 12. CDR3 amino acids: CASSQDPSQGASAQHF. The DNA of the CDR3 is TGCGCCAGCAGCCAAGATCCCTCGCAGGGGGCGTCGGCCCAGCATTTT.

This clonotype has at least ten counts. V and J are TRBV7-2 and TRBJ2-5; 13 bases line up with TRBD2. After removal of 1 base from V and 1 base from J, the junction contained 0 bases not matched to a gene. Germline V gives CDR1 SGHTA, CDR2 FQGNSA. The CDR3 contains 16 residues. In DNA form, the CDR3 reads TGTGCCAGCAGCTTAGGACTAGCGGGGGGCCAAGAGACCCAGTACTTC. Translation: CASSLGLAGGQETQYF.

This clonotype has ten or more counts. The chain employs TRBV12-3 or TRBV12-4 and TRBJ2-1; no definite D call. V lost 2 bases to trimming and J lost 0 bases, with 8 bases between them. This CDR3 contains 15 residues. This CDR3 is CASSLSGYSYNEQFF. CDR3 DNA sequence: TGTGCCAGCAGTTTATCCGGCTACTCCTACAATGAGCAGTTCTTC.

This clonotype was seen repeatedly, ten times or more. The chain has TRBV20-1 and TRBJ2-2; D gene ambiguous. CDR3 length: 13 residues. Germline CDR1 DFQATT, CDR2 SNEGSKA (reference sequence). V was shortened by 4 bases and J by 7 bases, with 13 bases between the two germline ends. CDR3 sequence (DNA): TGCAGTGCTACACCCCAGGCTGGCGGGGAGCTGTTTTTT. Protein sequence: CSATPQAGGELFF.

This clonotype was counted many times. The chain couples TRBV20-1 to TRBJ2-2; 9 bases are shared with TRBD1. The CDR3 is made up of 15 amino acids. J was trimmed by 5 bases and V by 4 bases; bases with no gene match: 8. CDR1 and CDR2 from the germline V gene are DFQATT and SNEGSKA (reference sequence). This CDR3 reads CSATTTGGRTGELFF. The DNA for the CDR3 is TGCAGTGCTACTACTACAGGGGGCAGAACCGGGGAGCTGTTTTTT.

This clonotype has ten or more counts. The chain uses TRBV28 and TRBJ1-1; D is unclear. Germline V lookup: CDR1 MDHEN, CDR2 SYDVKM. The CDR3 is 10 amino acids. Trimming cost V 6 bases and J 7 bases, with 6 bases left between them. The CDR3 DNA follows: TGTGCCAGCAGCGACCTTGAAGCTTTCTTT. Translation: CASSDLEAFF.

This clonotype was counted many times. The rearrangement links TRBV6-6 to TRBJ1-5; possible D gene TRBD1, 6 bases. There are 12 residues in the CDR3. Trimming stripped 6 bases from V and 5 bases from J, with 8 bases between. Germline-derived CDR1 and CDR2 are MNHNY and SVGAGI (reference sequence). CDR3 nucleotide sequence: TGTGCCAGCAGAAAGGGGGATCAGCCCCAGCATTTT. It specifies CASRKGDQPQHF.

This clonotype occurred many times. The chain carries TRBV7-9 and TRBJ2-7, with TRBD2 identical over 9 bases. Trimming removed 3 bases from V and 2 bases from J; junction bases left unmatched: 8. CDR3 size: 16 residues. Germline V lookup: CDR1 SEHNR, CDR2 FQNEAQ (reference sequence). Here the CDR3 DNA reads TGTGCCAGCAGCTTCCCCGGGGCGGGGGGGACCTACGAGCAGTACTTC. Amino acid sequence: CASSFPGAGGTYEQYF.

This clonotype has at least ten counts. The chain recombines TRBV7-2 with TRBJ2-2, with 14 bases lining up with TRBD2. V gave up 3 bases and J gave up 9 bases; unmatched junction bases: 6. Germline V CDR1 and CDR2: SGHTA, FQGNSA. The CDR3 is 16 amino acids. The CDR3 loop is CASSLGGLAGARELFF. CDR3 sequence (DNA): TGTGCCAGCAGCTTGGGGGGACTAGCGGGGGCCCGGGAGCTGTTTTTT.

As regards this clonotype: A much more abundant neighbour one base away suggests this may be a read error. V and J are TRBV3-1 and TRBJ1-4; TRBD1 aligns across 7 bases. This CDR3 region has 15 residues. Germline V gene data show CDR1 as LGHDT and CDR2 as YNNKEL (reference sequence). DNA of the CDR3: TGTGCCGGCAGCCCGGGGACAGCTATAATCGGAAAACTGTTTTTT. It translates to CAGSPGTAIIGKLFF.

This clonotype was observed at least ten times. This rearrangement joins TRBV2 to TRBJ2-4; D not resolved. Germline V gene data show CDR1 as SNHLY and CDR2 as FYNNEI. This CDR3 is built from 15 residues. The V gene lost 2 bases and the J gene lost 0 bases, with 8 bases spanning the gap. DNA for the CDR3: TGTGCCAGCAGTGAATTAGCCCTAGCCAAAAACATTCAGTACTTC. As protein: CASSELALAKNIQYF.

This clonotype has a count of ten or more. The chain uses TRBV28 and TRBJ1-1, with 9 bases identical to TRBD1. V gave up 7 bases and J gave up 1 base; unmatched junction bases: 7. CDR3 length: 15 amino acids. CDR1 is MDHEN and CDR2 is SYDVKM in the germline V gene. Written as DNA, the CDR3 is TGTGCCAGCACTGACCCGGGACAGGGGAACACTGAAGCTTTCTTT. Translation gives CASTDPGQGNTEAFF.

The genes are TRBV7-2 and TRBJ2-5; D may be TRBD1 (6 bases). Looked up from germline, CDR1 is SGHTA and CDR2 is FQGNSA. The CDR3 covers 13 residues. The germline V and J ends were trimmed by 4 bases and 7 bases, with 13 bases remaining between them. The CDR3 DNA is TGTGCCAGCAGCTCGGACAGTGTCGGGACCCAGTACTTC. Its protein product is CASSSDSVGTQYF.

This clonotype was seen repeatedly, ten times or more. The chain joins TRBV4-1 to TRBJ2-3; the D gene is possibly TRBD2 (6 bases). Germline CDR1 and CDR2: MGHRA and YSYEKL. This CDR3 region has 14 residues. Trimming left V 5 bases short and J 5 bases short, with 14 bases between. The CDR3 sequence: CASSDGTYQDTQYF. The CDR3 DNA sequence: TGCGCCAGCAGCGATGGGACTTACCAAGATACGCAGTATTTT.

This clonotype showed up many times. The J gene is TRBJ2-5, the V gene TRBV20-1; possibly TRBD2 for D (5 bases). The germline V gene encodes CDR1 DFQATT and CDR2 SNEGSKA (reference sequence). The CDR3 is 12 amino acids. CDR3 coding DNA: TGCACCCCGGGGAGATACCAAGAGACCCAGTACTTC. Translated, it gives CTPGRYQETQYF.

This clonotype was counted many times. The chain is built from TRBV20-1 and TRBJ2-6; a possible D gene is TRBD2 (5 bases). Germline V CDR1 and CDR2: DFQATT, SNEGSKA (reference sequence). Deletions cut 6 bases from V and 4 bases from J, with 13 bases between. The CDR3 has 14 residues. This CDR3 reads CSALGVAGANVLTF. CDR3 nucleotides: TGCAGTGCATTGGGAGTGGCAGGGGCCAACGTCCTGACTTTC.